Detailed here is one TCR beta chain. Antigen unknown. The protocol was immunoSEQ multiplex PCR, while the TCRdb copy is restricted to in-frame clones and leaves out a portion. Seen here are more than 85,000 clones, roughly nine tenths observed once, and the top ten hold 0.27%. This record belongs to a study of OX40 agonist ivuxolimab in advanced cancers. At the level of the study: The patients got ivuxolimab, which is an agonistic anti-OX40 (CD134) antibody. In three patients, partial responses were observed, one with hepatocellular carcinoma and two with cutaneous melanoma. Study results and caveats: At 0.1 to 3.0 mg/kg, CD4+ and CD8+ blood T cells expanded clonally by week 6.

The cohort excluded patients with autoimmune disease history or systemic immunosuppression. The TCR comes from an adult with an advanced solid tumor such as melanoma, head and neck, liver or kidney cancer. The sequences come from CD4+ or CD8+ T cells sorted from blood, collected in a trial of the OX40 agonist ivuxolimab.

CDR3: CAWSAAGHGYTF. CDR3 coding DNA: TGTGCCTGGAGTGCGGCAGGGCACGGCTACACCTTC. J is TRBJ1-2 and V is TRBV30; D may be TRBD1 (5 bases). CDR1 is GTSNPN, CDR2 SVGIG, per germline (reference sequence). The CDR3 consists of 12 residues. V was clipped by 1 base and J by 8 bases, with 11 bases between them.